These 4 T cell receptor beta chains came from one sample sequenced in a study of blood T cell repertoires in COVID-19. Sequencing was performed with immunoSEQ multiplex PCR; in TCRdb, only in-frame clones are kept and a portion is missing. The data contain about 160,000 clones, roughly 82% of them singletons. Sequenced input: peripheral blood. Receptors originate from a woman between 40 and 50 years old with COVID-19, enrolled during active disease.

The chain combines TRBV18 with TRBJ1-1; D is uncertain. V dropped 1 base and J dropped 6 bases, with 9 bases sitting between them. Germline values: CDR1 KGHSH, CDR2 LQKENI. This CDR3 region has 13 residues. The CDR3 region is CASSPRVVAEAFF. CDR3 nucleotides: TGTGCCAGCTCACCACGCGTGGTGGCTGAAGCTTTCTTT.

V is TRBV18 and J is TRBJ1-4; the D gene is possibly TRBD1 (5 bases). The length of the CDR3 is 15 residues. V lost 3 bases, J lost 3 bases, and 11 bases lay in between. The V gene's germline CDR1 is KGHSH and CDR2 LQKENI. The CDR3 nucleotides read TGTGCCAGCTCACCCACAGGTCATCCTAATGAAAAACTGTTTTTT. Encoded protein: CASSPTGHPNEKLFF.

The chain has TRBV28 and TRBJ1-2, with 7 bases lining up with TRBD1. This CDR3 is built from 13 residues. The germline CDR1 and CDR2 sequences are MDHEN and SYDVKM. Germline trimming cut 6 bases from V and 4 bases from J; bases unmatched to any gene: 5. This chain's CDR3 is CASSRDRVYGYTF. Written as DNA, the CDR3 is TGTGCCAGCAGCCGTGACAGGGTCTATGGCTACACCTTC.

The CDR3 here is CASSPTDRVSGNTIYF. The CDR3 DNA sequence: TGTGCCAGTAGCCCCACCGACAGGGTCTCTGGAAACACCATATATTTT. The chain employs TRBV19 and TRBJ1-3; 7 bases fit TRBD1. Trimming removed 6 bases from V and 0 bases from J; junction bases left unmatched: 8. CDR3 length: 16 amino acids. Germline V gene lookup returns CDR1 LNHDA and CDR2 SQIVND (reference sequence).